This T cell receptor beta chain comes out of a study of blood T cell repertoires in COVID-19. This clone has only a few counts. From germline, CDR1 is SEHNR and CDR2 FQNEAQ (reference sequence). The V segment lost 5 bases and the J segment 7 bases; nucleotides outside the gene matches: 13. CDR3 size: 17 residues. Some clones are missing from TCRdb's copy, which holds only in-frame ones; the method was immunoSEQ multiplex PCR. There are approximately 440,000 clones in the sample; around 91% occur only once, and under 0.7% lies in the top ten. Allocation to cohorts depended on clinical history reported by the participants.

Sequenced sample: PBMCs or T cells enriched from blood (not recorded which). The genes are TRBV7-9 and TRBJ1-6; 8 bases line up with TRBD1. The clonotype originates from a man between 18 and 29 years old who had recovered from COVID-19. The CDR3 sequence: CASSTVAPGQVNSPLHF. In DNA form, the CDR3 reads TGTGCCAGCAGCACCGTCGCCCCGGGACAGGTGAATTCACCCCTCCACTTT.